This TCR beta chain was identified in a study of CD8 T cells in Susac syndrome. The authors reverse transcribed about 0.45 to 1 ug RNA with random hexamers. TCRdb re-called the immunoSEQ multiplex PCR reads with MiXCR, one entry per CDR3 protein. The profile shows about 300,000 distinct CDR3 sequences, roughly 85% of them singletons. Germline lookup yields CDR1 SEHNR and CDR2 FQNEAQ (reference sequence). V dropped 4 bases and J dropped 5 bases, with 17 bases sitting between them. The CDR3 consists of 15 residues. General observations from the study: That the number of individuals in its TCR sequencing and HLA analysis was relatively small was acknowledged by the study.

Sequencing of TCR beta was performed on blood CD8+ and CD4+ T cells. With regard to this clonotype: Its target is unknown.

This TCR derives from a human donor with multiple sclerosis. The gene calls are TRBV7-9 and TRBJ2-5, with D possibly being TRBD2 (6 bases). The material sequenced was CD8+ T cells from PBMCs. This chain's CDR3 is CASSYRERGRETQYF. The CDR3, as DNA: TGTGCCAGCAGCTACCGGGAGAGGGGCCGTGAGACCCAGTACTTC.